The clone carrying this TCR beta chain was seen ten or more times. Its antigen is undetermined. The data are from a study of T cells in Graves' hyperthyroidism and ophthalmopathy. Whole-study results and caveats: Median prediction lead before ophthalmopathy onset was 6 to 8 months with the model. Separating ophthalmopathy from stable hyperthyroidism was achieved by a 13 V-J model.

The source material, RNA transcripts, was used to amplify TCR beta CDR3 regions. The HTBI primer set served for first-round RT-PCR of the TCR CDR3. Each CDR3 protein is one row after TCRdb ran MiXCR on the multiplex PCR reads. The table lists around 440,000 distinct CDR3 sequences, around 16% of them singletons. The J segment lost 6 bases and the V segment lost 4 bases, leaving 4 bases of the junction unmatched. Looked up from germline, CDR1 is SGHDT and CDR2 is YYEEEE. The CDR3 runs to 14 residues. The clonotype was recovered from a woman aged 18-29 years with Graves' hyperthyroidism. Sequencing was done on a sample of blood. The chain is built from TRBV5-6 and TRBJ2-2, with 9 positions matching TRBD1. CDR3 sequence: CASSGRQGAGELFF. The CDR3 DNA is TGTGCCAGCAGCGGACGACAGGGGGCCGGGGAGCTGTTTTTT.